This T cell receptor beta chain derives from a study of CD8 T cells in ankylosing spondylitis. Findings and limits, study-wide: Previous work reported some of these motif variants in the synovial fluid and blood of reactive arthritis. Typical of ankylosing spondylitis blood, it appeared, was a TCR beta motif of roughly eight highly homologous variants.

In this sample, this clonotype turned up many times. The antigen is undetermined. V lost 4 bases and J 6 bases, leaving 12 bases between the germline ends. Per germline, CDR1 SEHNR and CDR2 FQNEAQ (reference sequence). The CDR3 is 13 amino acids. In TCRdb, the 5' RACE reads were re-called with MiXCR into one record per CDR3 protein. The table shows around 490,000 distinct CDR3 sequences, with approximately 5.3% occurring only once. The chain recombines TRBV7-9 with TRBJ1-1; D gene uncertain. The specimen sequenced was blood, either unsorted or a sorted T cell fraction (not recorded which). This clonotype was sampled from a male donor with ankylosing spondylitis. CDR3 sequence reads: CASSSGLKAEAFF. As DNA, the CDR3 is TGTGCCAGCAGCTCCGGTTTGAAGGCTGAAGCTTTCTTT.